The clone carrying this T cell receptor beta chain occurred many times. Its antigen is as yet unknown. Amplification of TCR beta CDR3 regions used RNA as the template. During a first-round RT-PCR of the TCR CDR3, the HTBI primer set was used. TCRdb reprocessed the multiplex PCR reads via MiXCR and lists one record per CDR3 protein. This sample has about 560,000 distinct CDR3 sequences, with roughly a sixth found just once. Stable Graves' hyperthyroidism denoted no ophthalmopathy progression over 18 months. Patients aged 18 to 65 had newly diagnosed hyperthyroidism lasting under 2 months. Orbital computed tomography, thyroid ultrasound, serum thyroxine and TRAb, and clinical symptoms together informed the diagnoses. The sample is drawn from a study of T cells in Graves' hyperthyroidism and ophthalmopathy. Study findings and constraints: In the blood, most expanded thyroid clonotypes above 0.001 appeared as well.

The V gene's germline CDR1 is DFQATT and CDR2 SNEGSKA (reference sequence). This CDR3 contains 14 residues. Between the trimmed V and J ends, which lost 5 bases and 4 bases, there was a span of 15 bases. The genes are TRBV20-1 and TRBJ2-1; D is possibly TRBD1 or TRBD2 (6 bases each). The sequence was obtained from a woman aged 18 to 35 with Graves' hyperthyroidism. The sample consisted of blood. This CDR3 reads CSAQTGTSYNEQFF. CDR3 nucleotides: TGCAGTGCTCAAACAGGGACTTCTTACAATGAGCAGTTCTTC.